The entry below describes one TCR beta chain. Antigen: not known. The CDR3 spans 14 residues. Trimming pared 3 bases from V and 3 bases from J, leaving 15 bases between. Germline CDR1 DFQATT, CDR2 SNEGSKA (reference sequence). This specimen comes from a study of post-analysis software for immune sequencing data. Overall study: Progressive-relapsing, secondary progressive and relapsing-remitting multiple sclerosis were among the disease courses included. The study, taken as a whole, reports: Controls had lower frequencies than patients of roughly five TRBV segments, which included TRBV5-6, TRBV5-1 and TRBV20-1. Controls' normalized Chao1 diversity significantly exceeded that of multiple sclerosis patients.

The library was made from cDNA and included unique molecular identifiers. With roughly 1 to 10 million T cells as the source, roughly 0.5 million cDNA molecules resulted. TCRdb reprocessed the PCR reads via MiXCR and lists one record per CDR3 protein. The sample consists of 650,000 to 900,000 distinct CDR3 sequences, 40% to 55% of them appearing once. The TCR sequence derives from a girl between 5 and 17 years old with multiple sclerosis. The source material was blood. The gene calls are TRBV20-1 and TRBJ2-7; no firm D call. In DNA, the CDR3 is TGCAGTGCTAGTCTTGTAGGTCGCTTCTACGAGCAGTACTTC. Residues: CSASLVGRFYEQYF.